This T cell receptor beta chain came from a study of blood T cell repertoires in COVID-19. Across the study: Sources were T cells, B-cell-depleted T cells, or PBMCs; the material itself was cDNA or gDNA.

This clone was found a few times. In the study's own analysis: Nucleated cell number was recorded as an estimate derived from reference gene primer amplification. Sequencing was performed with immunoSEQ multiplex PCR; in TCRdb, only in-frame clones are kept and a portion is missing. The DNA was the basis for D and trimming; V, J and clone size are from that table. This table has 45,000 to 60,000 clones, less than 85% appearing once. There are 14 residues in the CDR3. Germline CDR1 and CDR2: LGHDT and YNNKEL (reference sequence). V shed 3 bases and J shed 3 bases, with 11 bases lying between them. The gene calls are TRBV3-1 (or the pseudogene TRBV3-2) and TRBJ1-2; unclear D gene. Sequencing input: peripheral blood. This TCR derives from a middle-aged man with acute or convalescent COVID-19. CDR3 coding DNA: TGTGCCAGCAGCCAGATGCTGACTGACTATGGCTACACCTTC. Encoded protein: CASSQMLTDYGYTF.